The T cell receptor (beta chain) under discussion was sequenced for a study of blood T cells in healthy people across ages (dated by TCRdb to the mid-2010s). About the full investigation: In model experiments, roughly one uniquely barcoded TCR beta cDNA molecule per two T cells was captured by template switching. Donors of different ages were randomly distributed across sequencing lanes to avoid experimental bias. Four age groups were formed from the donors: young (average 16 years), middle-aged (less than 40), aged (about 68) and long-lived (roughly 81). Age-related changes in TCR beta repertoire diversity were measured in the study by deep sequencing normalized with unique cDNA molecular identifiers. For two donors (one aged 18 to 30 and one aged 80 or older), the study analyzed two additional independent replicas of 1 million unique cDNA reads from the same blood draw. Results the study describes overall, beyond this receptor: The CMV infection status of donors was not known, potentially confounding age-related changes in expanded clonotypes. Compared with the aged group, more naive CD4+ T cells, fewer expanded clones and increased TCR diversity were shown by the long-lived group, suggesting age selection. Estimates of total diversity based on one million sequenced T cells were considered lower bounds and underestimates. Bulk unsorted PBMC profiling prevented conclusive comparison of naive and antigen-experienced compartments. The percentage of naive T cells measured by flow cytometry correlated strongly with observed TCR beta diversity. As age increased, observed TCR beta diversity per million T cells dropped in a roughly linear way, and a significant reduction was already evident by age about 40.

Systemically healthy Caucasian individuals from Russia, some 36 in total and aged about 6 to 95 years, were included as donors. Each donor gave approximately 9.4 milliliters of peripheral blood, drawn into EDTA-treated Vacutainer tubes. PBMCs were isolated by Ficoll-Paque density-gradient centrifugation, with at least 7 million obtained per sample. Trizol reagent was used to extract total RNA from the PBMCs, yielding at least 6 micrograms per sample. For every donor, an aliquot of PBMCs went through flow cytometry to measure the percentages of naive CD45RAhigh/CD27high T cells. Library preparation used 5' RACE. The reads were generated on an Illumina HiSeq 2500. A second PCR of about 6 to 11 cycles was run with a J-beta primer mix and a sample-barcoded 5' primer. A template-switch 5' adaptor carrying 12 random nucleotides introduced a unique molecular identifier onto each TCR beta cDNA molecule. Each sample yielded at least 2.5 million CDR3-containing paired-end reads. All of the RNA was converted into first-strand cDNA using the Mint cDNA synthesis kit, with a TRBC-specific oligonucleotide serving as the primer. After uracil-DNA glycosylase treatment, a first 18-cycle PCR used universal primers M1SS and BC2_uni_R on all cDNA. As for the authors' bioinformatics: Normalization of each sample was performed by random selection of 1 million high-quality reads, each carrying a distinct molecular identifier. Reads with shared molecular identifiers were discarded instead of being binned into consensus sequences. CDR3 identification, clonotype clustering and error correction used MiTCR with a Q25 quality threshold and the strictest error-elimination algorithm. A nonparametric unseen species model with Euler transformation was used to estimate a lower bound on total TCR beta diversity. TCRdb cleaned the public reads at Q25 with fastp, built clones with MiXCR and kept in-frame beta chains. Rows are combined by CDR3 protein, so each entry shows the most common genes and DNA. In this record, the V and J calls reflect TCRdb's handling and not the investigators' own analysis. This sample has hundreds of thousands of distinct CDR3 sequences in its table, and 50% to 60% of those were observed once. The ten top clones hold about 54% of the sample.

Details on this clonotype: The clone's antigen remains unknown. There are no base qualities to consult, and no much larger clone falls within one base.

Sample: blood. This sequence was found in a man aged 55 to 70 in good health.

For the CDR3, the sequence is CASRRGQGTFNEQFF. The DNA sequence is given as TGTGCCAGCAGGAGGGGACAGGGCACCTTCAATGAGCAGTTCTTC. This chain joins TRBV6-1 to TRBJ2-1; 9 central bases correspond to TRBD1. From the cysteine up to the phenylalanine, the CDR3 has a length of 15 residues. Just CDR3 DNA is preserved here, 45 bases in frame from base 1. Clipping removes 6 bases from V and 6 bases from J, with 9 as the unmatched junction base count. Sequences MNHNS (CDR1) and SASEGT (CDR2) are obtained from the germline V gene.